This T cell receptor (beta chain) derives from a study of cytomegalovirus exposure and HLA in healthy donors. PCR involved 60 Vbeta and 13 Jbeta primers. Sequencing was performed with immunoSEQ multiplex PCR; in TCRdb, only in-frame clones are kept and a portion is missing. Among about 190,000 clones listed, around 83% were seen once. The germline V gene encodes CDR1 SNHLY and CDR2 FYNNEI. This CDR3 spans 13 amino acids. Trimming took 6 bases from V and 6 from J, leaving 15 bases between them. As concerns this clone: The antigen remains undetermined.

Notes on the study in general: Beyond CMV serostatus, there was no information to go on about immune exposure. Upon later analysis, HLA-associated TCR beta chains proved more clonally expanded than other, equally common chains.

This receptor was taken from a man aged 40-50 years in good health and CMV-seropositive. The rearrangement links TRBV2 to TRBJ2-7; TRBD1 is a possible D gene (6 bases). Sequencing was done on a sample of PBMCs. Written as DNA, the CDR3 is TGTGCCAGCAGAACGGACAGAAGGGGCGAGCAGTACTTC. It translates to CASRTDRRGEQYF.